Listed here are 24 T cell receptor beta chains from one sample, sequenced in a study of blood T cell repertoires in COVID-19. Produced via immunoSEQ multiplex PCR; TCRdb's table is partial and in-frame only. The table includes 68,000 or so clones, roughly 85% detected once. Sequencing was done on a sample of peripheral blood. The receptors derive from a human donor in a cohort sampled during active COVID-19.

The DNA of the CDR3 is TGTGCCAGTAGTATCGGGACAGAGACCCAAGAGACCCAGTACTTC. Translated: CASSIGTETQETQYF. This sequence joins TRBV19 and TRBJ2-5; 7 nucleotides line up with TRBD1. With V trimmed by 3 bases and J by 1 base, 5 bases remained unmatched. This CDR3 contains 15 residues. Germline V gene data show CDR1 as LNHDA and CDR2 as SQIVND (reference sequence).

The V call is TRBV5-1, the J call TRBJ2-7, with TRBD1 as a possible D gene (6 bases). The CDR3 covers 16 residues. Germline CDR1 SGHRS, CDR2 YFSETQ. V was shortened by 3 bases and J by 3 bases, with 19 bases between the two germline ends. As DNA, the CDR3 is TGCGCCAGCAGCTCCCGGGTCGGGACAAGGTACTACGAGCAGTACTTC. This gives the protein CASSSRVGTRYYEQYF.

The chain carries TRBV6-2 or TRBV6-3 and TRBJ2-2; 10 bases align to TRBD1. The CDR3 is 17 residues long. Germline loops: CDR1 MNHEY, CDR2 SVGEGT. J gave up 5 bases and V 0 bases, and 6 bases lay outside the gene matches. This CDR3 reads CASSYSRTGGTTGELFF. DNA for the CDR3: TGTGCCAGCAGTTACTCAAGGACAGGGGGTACGACCGGGGAGCTGTTTTTT.

The chain employs TRBV30 and TRBJ2-3; 9 positions match TRBD1. CDR1 and CDR2 from the germline V gene are GTSNPN and SVGIG (reference sequence). After removal of 1 base from V and 1 base from J, the junction contained 3 bases not matched to a gene. The CDR3 has 15 amino acids. As DNA, the CDR3 is TGTGCCTGGAGTGACAGGGGGCGGGGCACAGATACGCAGTATTTT. This encodes CAWSDRGRGTDTQYF.

The V and J genes are TRBV7-2 and TRBJ1-5; TRBD1 might be the D (6 bases). This CDR3 contains 17 residues. Germline V gene lookup returns CDR1 SGHTA and CDR2 FQGNSA. V lost 5 bases to trimming and J lost 0 bases, with 17 bases between them. DNA for the CDR3: TGTGCCAGCAGCCAAATGGCCGCAGGGGCTAGCAATCAGCCCCAGCATTTT. Amino acids: CASSQMAAGASNQPQHF.

The chain combines TRBV5-1 with TRBJ1-2, with 11 bases that match TRBD1. Germline CDR1 SGHRS, CDR2 YFSETQ. The CDR3 contains 14 residues. After removal of 4 bases from V and 8 bases from J, the junction contained 7 bases not matched to a gene. The CDR3 region has the DNA TGCGCCAGCAGCCCCGGACAGGGGGCGGGCGGCTACACCTTC. Amino acids: CASSPGQGAGGYTF. Looking up the rest from reference TRBV5-1 and TRBJ1-2 gives the full variable domain: KAGVTQTPRYLIKTRGQQVTLSCSPISGHRSVSWYQQTPGQGLQFLFEYFSETQRNKGNFPGRFSGRQFSNSRSEMNVSTLELGDSALYLCASSPGQGAGGYTFGSGTRLTVV.

The chain employs TRBV4-1 and TRBJ1-5, with a tentative D call TRBD1 (5 bases). CDR1 MGHRA and CDR2 YSYEKL come from the germline V gene. The CDR3 runs to 16 residues. The V end lost 2 bases, the J end lost 5 bases, and 16 bases lay between the germline ends. CDR3 nucleotide sequence: TGCGCCAGCAGCCAAACCCGGACACCACAACATCAGCCCCAGCATTTT. Its translation is CASSQTRTPQHQPQHF.

V and J are TRBV7-2 and TRBJ2-7; 7 nucleotides match TRBD1. The V and J ends lost 5 bases and 3 bases, in that order; junction bases with no gene match: 7. Germline CDR1 is SGHTA and CDR2 is FQGNSA. The CDR3 spans 14 residues. The CDR3 nucleotides read TGTGCCAGCAGCCACAAGGGACAGAGCTACGAGCAGTACTTC. Protein: CASSHKGQSYEQYF.

This sequence joins TRBV15 and TRBJ1-1, with TRBD1 identical over 9 bases. Germline CDR1 reads LNHNV; CDR2 reads YYDKDF (reference sequence). Losses at the gene ends were 1 base for V and 3 bases for J; bases not matched to a gene: 3. The CDR3 is made up of 15 amino acids. DNA for the CDR3: TGTGCCACCAGCAGAGGGACAGGGGCGCACACTGAAGCTTTCTTT. Amino acid sequence: CATSRGTGAHTEAFF.

The chain recombines TRBV5-3 with TRBJ1-4; unclear D gene. TRBV5-3 is identified as an open reading frame with a role that is uncertain. CDR3 size: 18 residues. V lost 0 bases and J lost 0, with 15 bases in between. The chain's CDR3 is CARSLDELRTATNEKLFF. CDR3 DNA sequence: TGTGCCAGAAGCTTGGACGAGCTGCGGACTGCAACTAATGAAAAACTGTTTTTT.

J is TRBJ2-7 and V is TRBV7-8, with TRBD1 as a possible D gene (7 bases). V was shortened by 0 bases and J by 10 bases, with 19 bases between the two germline ends. The CDR3 extends over 15 amino acids. Germline V CDR1 and CDR2: SGHVS, FQNEAQ. Here the CDR3 reads CASSLALAGGGPQYF. Written as DNA, the CDR3 is TGTGCCAGCAGCTTAGCATTGGCAGGGGGAGGTCCTCAGTACTTC.

The chain has TRBV28 and TRBJ1-2; maybe TRBD1 (5 bases). CDR3 size: 15 residues. The germline V gene has CDR1 MDHEN and CDR2 SYDVKM. V shed 5 bases and J shed 4 bases, with 17 bases lying between them. The CDR3 DNA is TGTGCCAGCAGTATAGTAAGACAGCTTTCCTATGGCTACACCTTC. This codes for CASSIVRQLSYGYTF.

V gene TRBV19 combines with J gene TRBJ1-1, with 11 bases that match TRBD1. The CDR3 runs to 15 residues. Germline V CDR1 and CDR2: LNHDA, SQIVND (reference sequence). With V trimmed by 3 bases and J by 4 bases, 4 bases remained unmatched. The chain's CDR3 is CASSILGQGATEAFF. CDR3 coding DNA: TGTGCCAGTAGTATTCTAGGACAGGGGGCCACTGAAGCTTTCTTT.

This chain connects TRBV27 to TRBJ2-1, with TRBD2 identical over 10 bases. Germline CDR1 is MNHEY and CDR2 is SMNVEV (reference sequence). V trimming: 6 bases; J trimming: 3 bases; junction bases outside the gene matches: 14. This CDR3 has 18 amino acids. In DNA, the CDR3 is TGTGCCAGCAGCCCTAGCGGGGGCGATTATATAGGCTACAATGAGCAGTTCTTC. Translation gives CASSPSGGDYIGYNEQFF.

The CDR3 loop reads CASSLRHDGYTF. CDR3 DNA: TGTGCCAGCAGTTTAAGACACGATGGCTACACCTTC. The chain combines TRBV28 with TRBJ1-2, with D unresolved. Per the germline V gene, CDR1 is MDHEN and CDR2 is SYDVKM. CDR3 length: 12 residues. Trimming took off 2 bases at V and 6 bases at J, with 7 bases between the two ends.

Only one count was recorded for this clone. The chain uses TRBV27 and TRBJ2-2; TRBD2 might be the D (6 bases). Germline-derived CDR1 and CDR2 are MNHEY and SMNVEV (reference sequence). V was cut by 4 bases and J by 1 base, with 16 bases left in between. The CDR3 length is 17 residues. The CDR3 region has the DNA TGTGCCAGCAGTTGGGGGGTGGGTGGACAGAACACCGGGGAGCTGTTTTTT. It specifies CASSWGVGGQNTGELFF.

The chain recombines TRBV5-1 with TRBJ1-3; D is perhaps TRBD1 (6 bases). The germline V and J ends were trimmed by 0 bases and 0 bases, with 10 bases remaining between them. Germline CDR1 reads SGHRS; CDR2 reads YFSETQ. This CDR3 is built from 16 residues. CDR3 sequence (DNA): TGCGCCAGCAGCTTGGGAGCACAGGGCTCTGGAAACACCATATATTTT. It codes for CASSLGAQGSGNTIYF.

This chain links TRBV5-1 with TRBJ1-2, with D possibly matching TRBD1 (6 bases). CDR1 SGHRS and CDR2 YFSETQ come from the germline V gene. The ends were cut back, 3 bases at V and 8 bases at J, with 17 bases in the middle. The CDR3 is 14 residues long. The CDR3 bases are TGCGCCAGCAGCTGGGGCAGGGGAGTGCACGGCTACACCTTC. It is translated as CASSWGRGVHGYTF. Looking up the rest from reference TRBV5-1 and TRBJ1-2 gives the full variable domain: KAGVTQTPRYLIKTRGQQVTLSCSPISGHRSVSWYQQTPGQGLQFLFEYFSETQRNKGNFPGRFSGRQFSNSRSEMNVSTLELGDSALYLCASSWGRGVHGYTFGSGTRLTVV.

In its sample, this clone was seen a few times. The chain combines TRBV15 with TRBJ1-5; no clear D gene. The CDR3 totals 14 residues. The V and J ends lost 3 bases and 2 bases respectively, with 8 bases between them. The V gene's germline CDR1 is LNHNV and CDR2 YYDKDF (reference sequence). The CDR3 region has the DNA TGTGCCACCAGCAGTGTCCCTCGCAATCAGCCCCAGCATTTT. It encodes CATSSVPRNQPQHF.

The rearrangement joins TRBV5-1 to TRBJ2-5; D is perhaps TRBD2 (5 bases). Germline lookup yields CDR1 SGHRS and CDR2 YFSETQ. This CDR3 comprises 14 residues. Trimming shortened V by 1 base and J by 7 bases, and 14 bases separated the two germline ends. The CDR3 nucleotides are TGCGCCAGCAGCTTGATCGGTAATCGGGGGACCCAGTACTTC. Amino acids: CASSLIGNRGTQYF. Full variable domain (rest looked up from reference TRBV5-1 and TRBJ2-5): KAGVTQTPRYLIKTRGQQVTLSCSPISGHRSVSWYQQTPGQGLQFLFEYFSETQRNKGNFPGRFSGRQFSNSRSEMNVSTLELGDSALYLCASSLIGNRGTQYFGPGTRLLVL.

DNA for the CDR3: TGTGCCAGCAGTGAAATTTACAGCTTCAATCAGCCCCAGCATTTT. Its protein product is CASSEIYSFNQPQHF. The rearrangement links TRBV6-1 to TRBJ1-5, with D unresolved. This CDR3 spans 15 amino acids. Germline V gives CDR1 MNHNS, CDR2 SASEGT. V dropped 2 bases and J dropped 3 bases, with 11 bases sitting between them.

This clone was recorded a few times. The chain links TRBV19 to TRBJ2-1; TRBD2 matches 11 bases. V lost 6 bases, J lost 9 bases, and 4 bases stayed unmatched. CDR1 is LNHDA and CDR2 is SQIVND in the germline V gene (reference sequence). This CDR3 spans 13 amino acids. CDR3 loop: CASRPSGGFEQFF. CDR3 DNA: TGTGCCAGTAGGCCTAGCGGGGGGTTTGAGCAGTTCTTC.

The V call is TRBV19, the J call TRBJ2-7; 9 bases line up with TRBD1. Losses at the gene ends were 3 bases for V and 2 bases for J; bases not matched to a gene: 2. Germline loops: CDR1 LNHDA, CDR2 SQIVND (reference sequence). The CDR3 sequence is 14 residues long. CDR3 sequence (DNA): TGTGCCAGTAGTATGGGACAGGGCCCCTACGAGCAGTACTTC. It is translated as CASSMGQGPYEQYF.

This rearrangement joins TRBV5-4 to TRBJ2-5; 8 nucleotides match TRBD2. Per the germline V gene, CDR1 is SGHNT and CDR2 is YYREEE (reference sequence). V was clipped by 4 bases and J by 5 bases; unmatched bases: 7. This CDR3 has 14 residues. The CDR3: CASSDGGVTETQYF. CDR3 nucleotide sequence: TGTGCCAGCAGCGACGGGGGGGTAACCGAGACCCAGTACTTC.